The rows below give T cell receptor beta chains drawn from one sample of a study of blood T cell repertoires in COVID-19. Some clones are missing from TCRdb's copy, which holds only in-frame ones; the method was immunoSEQ multiplex PCR. The top ten clones hold 13% of a sample with approximately 140,000 clones, roughly 82% of them seen once. Sequencing used peripheral blood. The receptors stem from a man at least 80 years old with acute or convalescent COVID-19. Both conserved end residues are trimmed from each CDR3. Each record gives: V gene, J gene, CDR3 length, CDR3 protein.

TRBV2	TRBJ1-6	13	ASGTGGSAYSPLH
TRBV6-2/TRBV6-3	TRBJ1-2	11	ASSFGQFYGYT
TRBV28	TRBJ2-7	12	ASSFGTSGDHGY
TRBV7-2	TRBJ1-1	11	ASSFDREGEAF
TRBV24-1	TRBJ2-5	12	ATSDRQGLETQY
TRBV5-1	TRBJ2-2	14	ASSLGGPGNTGELF
TRBV7-2	TRBJ1-4	13	ASSSRQGTNEKLF
TRBV19	TRBJ1-2	13	ASSGRQQTNYGYT
TRBV7-8	TRBJ1-1	8	ASSPLEAF
TRBV7-8	TRBJ1-5	12	ASTLAGKGQPQH
TRBV4-3	TRBJ2-2	15	ASSQNPGQDFTGELF
TRBV15	TRBJ1-2	14	ATSPRIGKKGGGYT
TRBV7-2	TRBJ1-2	13	ASSFLMEGLNGYT
TRBV11-2	TRBJ2-3	13	ASSYWGLGTDTQY
TRBV5-4	TRBJ2-5	15	ASSRTRLGGGQETQY
TRBV11-1	TRBJ2-7	13	ASGRGAVRLYEQY
TRBV28	TRBJ2-2	13	ASNRPDFNTGELF
TRBV7-2	TRBJ1-6	14	ASSLVGSSYNSPLH
TRBV29-1	TRBJ1-4	12	SVGVGGRNEKLF
TRBV6-5	TRBJ1-2	11	ASRPQGAGGYT
TRBV11-2	TRBJ2-7	13	ASSSIFGTFYEQY
TRBV9	TRBJ2-7	12	ASSVDRYNYEQY
TRBV5-4	TRBJ1-1	13	ASSWKDTGGTEAF
TRBV5-4	TRBJ1-2	10	ASSRDKYGYT
TRBV28	TRBJ2-1	16	ASSFWASGAGSDNEQF
TRBV4-1	TRBJ1-1	14	ASSRYTQGGNTEAF
TRBV6-2/TRBV6-3	TRBJ1-5	13	ASSYGSGGWQPQH
TRBV5-1	TRBJ2-5	13	ASSPGGAGEETQY
TRBV9	TRBJ2-3	13	ASSGPGTGTDTQY
TRBV6-2/TRBV6-3	TRBJ2-1	10	ASSSSSREQF
TRBV6-2/TRBV6-3	TRBJ1-6	13	ASSYVGLYNSPLH
TRBV19	TRBJ2-1	14	ASSRGTSGAYNEQF
TRBV6-6	TRBJ2-7	13	ASSFGQGPSYEQY
TRBV6-4	TRBJ2-2	12	ASRASGNTGELF
TRBV7-6	TRBJ2-2	14	ASSYTGAKGTGELF
TRBV7-2	TRBJ2-3	10	AGAYSTDTQY
TRBV5-1	TRBJ1-3	13	ASSPGQSSGNTIY
TRBV6-5	TRBJ1-2	13	ASRAPPVGNYGYT
TRBV5-1	TRBJ2-1	13	ASSLALAGVNEQF
TRBV24-1	TRBJ2-7	11	ATSDRGRHEQY
TRBV28	TRBJ2-2	13	ASRSDRGNTGELF
TRBV9	TRBJ1-2	12	ASSVTGGTYGYT
TRBV7-2	TRBJ1-1	13	ASSLVGHMNTEAF
TRBV5-1	TRBJ1-2	12	ASSLARTDYGYT
TRBV4-2	TRBJ2-5	13	ASSPSRTAEGTQY
TRBV7-2	TRBJ1-4	13	ASSSQGQVNEKLF
TRBV27	TRBJ2-2	10	ASSESTGELF
TRBV2	TRBJ1-1	13	ASSQQGRRNTEAF
TRBV6-5	TRBJ1-5	11	ASTGGLHQPQH